The rows below give T cell receptor beta chains drawn from one sample of a study of identical twins. TCRdb called the 5' RACE reads again in MiXCR, with one record for every CDR3 protein. The sample lists fewer than 550,000 distinct CDR3 sequences; 13% to 15% were seen once. These data were also reused for a study on yellow fever vaccine responses in identical twins.

The sequencing sample was made of CD4+ T cells sorted from blood. The receptor set was obtained from a woman between 18 and 30 years old in good health. Both conserved end residues are part of each CDR3. The order of the fields is clone size, D gene, J gene, V gene, CDR3 DNA, CDR3 protein. The D gene is left open where the match is weak. Size is stated for part of the rows, as once, few or many counts, or as a class when the clone is expanded.

>few|NA|TRBJ1-2|TRBV7-9
TGTGCCAGCAGCTTCGTAGGGACTGTTAACTATGGCTACACCTTC
CASSFVGTVNYGYTF
>few|TRBD1|TRBJ2-1|TRBV4-3
TGCGCCAGCAGCCAAGGGGACAGGGGGATTAAGAATGAGCAGTTCTTC
CASSQGDRGIKNEQFF
>few|NA|TRBJ1-5|TRBV20-1
TGCAGTGCTGGGGGGGGGGCTGGTCAGCCCCAGCATTTT
CSAGGGAGQPQHF
>NA|TRBD2|TRBJ2-7|TRBV5-1
TGCGCCAGCAGCTTTAGCGGGGGAGGTACCTACGAGCAGTACTTC
CASSFSGGGTYEQYF
>few|NA|TRBJ2-5|TRBV6-2/TRBV6-3
TGTGCCAGCAGTTATAACCAATGGGAGACCCAGTACTTC
CASSYNQWETQYF
>NA|TRBD1|TRBJ2-7|TRBV28
TGTGCCAGCACAGGACAGGTCTTAGAGCAGTACTTC
CASTGQVLEQYF
>few|NA|TRBJ2-2|TRBV28
TGTGCCAGCAGTCCTGTGGTCCGGGGGCCCGGGGAGCTGTTTTTT
CASSPVVRGPGELFF
>few|NA|TRBJ1-1|TRBV7-9
TGTGCCAGCAGCGCACAGGGAGGGGCGAACACTGAAGCTTTCTTT
CASSAQGGANTEAFF
>NA|NA|TRBJ1-2|TRBV29-1
TGCAGCGTTGCAGGGGCATCCGGCTACACCTTC
CSVAGASGYTF
>few|NA|TRBJ1-4|TRBV5-1
TGCGCCAGCAGCTTGGGGGACAAGTTTAATGAAAAACTGTTTTTT
CASSLGDKFNEKLFF
>NA|TRBD2|TRBJ2-1|TRBV5-1
TGCGCCAGCAGCCTGGAAGGACTAGGTGGCGATGAGCAGTTCTTC
CASSLEGLGGDEQFF
>few|NA|TRBJ2-7|TRBV4-3
TGCGCCAGCAGCCAAGAACCCTACCAGGGGCTGGGGTACGAGCAGTACTTC
CASSQEPYQGLGYEQYF
>NA|TRBD2|TRBJ2-7|TRBV7-9
TGTGCCAGCAGCTCAGTTCTAGCGGGGGTCTACGAGCAGTACTTC
CASSSVLAGVYEQYF
>NA|NA|TRBJ2-7|TRBV6-1
TGTGCCAGCCCCCCTTCGTGGGGGGTCTGCAATATTACGGACAGTCAGCAGTACTTC
CASPPSWGVCNITDSQQYF